The clone carrying this T cell receptor (beta chain) appeared a few times. The antigen is unknown. The record originates from a study of cytomegalovirus exposure and HLA in healthy donors. Background on the study: About 79 million unique TCRs from HLA-typed donors were held in an early data release. Findings and caveats of the study: In vitro testing confirmed a few CMV-associated chains as specific for CMV antigens. It was 164 TCR beta chains that were listed as cytomegalovirus-associated.

PCR was performed using 60 Vbeta and 13 Jbeta primers. Profiling relied on immunoSEQ multiplex PCR, and the TCRdb table lists in-frame clones only, not all of them. Altogether around 120,000 clones are present, approximately 70% being singletons, with the ten largest covering 2.6%. Trimming removed 4 bases at V and 0 bases at J, with 17 bases between. This CDR3 spans 17 amino acids. Germline V gene lookup returns CDR1 SGHRS and CDR2 YFSETQ. The clonotype was recovered from a woman aged 60-70 years in good health and CMV-seropositive. The sample taken for sequencing was PBMCs. The chain is built from TRBV5-1 and TRBJ1-3; D call uncertain. The CDR3: CASSHSERALSGNTIYF. The DNA for the CDR3 is TGCGCCAGCAGCCATAGTGAGAGGGCCCTCTCTGGAAACACCATATATTTT.